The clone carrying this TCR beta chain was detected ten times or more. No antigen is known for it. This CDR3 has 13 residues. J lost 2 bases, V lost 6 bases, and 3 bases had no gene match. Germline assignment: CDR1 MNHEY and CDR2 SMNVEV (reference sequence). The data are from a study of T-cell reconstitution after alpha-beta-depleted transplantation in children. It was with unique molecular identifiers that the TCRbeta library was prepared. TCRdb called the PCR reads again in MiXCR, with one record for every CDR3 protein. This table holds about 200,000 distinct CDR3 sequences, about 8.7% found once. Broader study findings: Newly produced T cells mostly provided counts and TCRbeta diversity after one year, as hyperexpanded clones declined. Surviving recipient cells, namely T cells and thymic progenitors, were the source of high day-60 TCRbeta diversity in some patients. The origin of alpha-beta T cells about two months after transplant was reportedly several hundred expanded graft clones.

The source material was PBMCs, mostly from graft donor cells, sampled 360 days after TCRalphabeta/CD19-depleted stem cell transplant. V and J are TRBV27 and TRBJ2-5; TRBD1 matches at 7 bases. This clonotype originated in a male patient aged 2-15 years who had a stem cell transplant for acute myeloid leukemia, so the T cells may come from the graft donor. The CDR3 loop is CASSWDSQETQYF. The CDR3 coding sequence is TGTGCCAGCAGCTGGGACAGTCAAGAGACCCAGTACTTC.